The text below deals with one TCR beta chain. Antigen: not known. This specimen comes from a study of OX40 agonist ivuxolimab in advanced cancers. Data came from immunoSEQ multiplex PCR; TCRdb stores just in-frame clones and leaves some out. The sample consists of around 24,000 clones, roughly 77% of them appearing once. Regarding the study as a whole: Undetermined was the antigen specificity of the expanded peripheral T cells.

This sequence was found in an adult with an advanced solid tumor such as melanoma, head and neck, liver or kidney cancer. Material: CD4+ or CD8+ T cells sorted from blood, obtained in a trial of the OX40 agonist ivuxolimab.

The CDR3 sequence is CASSAPPDGNSGANVLTF. CDR3 bases: TGTGCCAGCAGCGCGCCCCCGGACGGAAACTCTGGGGCCAACGTCCTGACTTTC. The chain uses TRBV9 and TRBJ2-6; no firm D call. Trimming stripped 3 bases from V and 0 bases from J, with 16 bases between. The CDR3 extends over 18 amino acids. CDR1 is SGDLS, CDR2 YYNGEE, per germline.